Sequencing of this TCR beta chain was carried out in a study of T cell repertoires in cytomegalovirus infection. Concerning this clonotype: Its antigen is undetermined.

MiXCR, applied by TCRdb to the reads, yields one record per CDR3 protein. In the table there are some 800,000 distinct CDR3 sequences, about 30% of which are singletons. Notes on the study in general: Frequencies of public TCR beta families were cumulated, and this identified carriers of CMV plus the relevant HLA.

The CDR3 length is 15 residues. Between the trimmed V and J ends, which lost 2 bases and 8 bases, there was a span of 15 bases. Germline V gene sequence: CDR1 MGHRA, CDR2 YSYEKL. V is TRBV4-1 and J is TRBJ1-4, with D tentatively TRBD1 (5 bases). Source: cultured CD8+ T cells from PBMCs, taken from culture after CMV antigen stimulation. The receptor was isolated from a human donor in good health (CMV status not recorded). Some clones in this sample may be carry-over from other donors' samples. In DNA form, the CDR3 reads TGCGCCAGCAGCCAAAGTATGGGGACCGGGGAAAAACTGTTTTTT. Protein product: CASSQSMGTGEKLFF.